This TCR beta chain stems from a study of radiotherapy plus CTLA-4 blockade in lung cancer. The V gene's germline CDR1 is LNHDA and CDR2 SQIVND (reference sequence). There are 15 residues in the CDR3. Trimming took off 3 bases at V and 2 bases at J, with 11 bases between the two ends. The method was immunoSEQ multiplex PCR; TCRdb's version includes in-frame clones alone and lacks a portion of them. The sample has about 25,000 clones; 73% are singletons. The source was peripheral blood, collected from a patient treated with radiotherapy plus ipilimumab. The receptor was isolated from a human donor with non-small cell lung cancer who had stable disease on radiotherapy plus ipilimumab. This sequence joins TRBV19 and TRBJ1-5; D possibly corresponds to TRBD1 (6 bases). CDR3 region: CASSISGAGNQPQHF. DNA of the CDR3: TGTGCCAGTAGTATTTCAGGGGCCGGCAATCAGCCCCAGCATTTT. The complete variable domain, with remaining parts taken from reference TRBV19 and TRBJ1-5, reads DGGITQSPKYLFRKEGQNVTLSCEQNLNHDAMYWYRQDPGQGLRLIYYSQIVNDFQKGDIAEGYSVSREKKESFPLTVTSAQKNPTAFYLCASSISGAGNQPQHFGDGTRLSIL.